This T cell receptor beta chain was captured by sequencing in a study of lymphopenia after photon versus proton radiotherapy. The protocol was immunoSEQ multiplex PCR, while the TCRdb copy is restricted to in-frame clones and leaves out a portion. The data show some 15,000 clones, more than 65% seen once. CDR3 size: 14 residues. From germline, CDR1 is SGHTA and CDR2 FQGNSA. V was pared by 2 bases and J by 3 bases, with 10 bases between. Study results and caveats: Under photons, naive T cells and diversity fell while effector/memory populations rose. Survival link was tested only in deceased patients; proton benefit remains a possibility. Oligoclonal CD8+ Temra expansion after nadir drove photon patients' diversity drop.

A word on this clone: Antigen: not known.

This TCR was sampled from a man between 65 and 80 years old with pancreatic cancer. This specimen was peripheral blood, taken from a patient treated with proton-based radiotherapy. This chain connects TRBV7-2 to TRBJ1-1; the D gene is possibly TRBD1 (6 bases). The CDR3, as DNA: TGTGCCAGCAGCTTATTCGCAGGGGACACTGAAGCTTTCTTT. Amino acid sequence: CASSLFAGDTEAFF.